Given below is one TCR beta chain in context. The sample comes from a study of lymphopenia after photon versus proton radiotherapy. TCRdb's copy holds only in-frame clones and misses some; the assay was immunoSEQ multiplex PCR. The sample contains 25,000 to 30,000 clones, around 82% of which appear only once. The sequence came from a man aged 50-59 years with gastric cancer. Sample: peripheral blood, taken from a patient treated with photon-based radiotherapy.

The CDR3 DNA follows: TGTGCCAGCAGCCATAAGGACAGAGTTCAAGAGACCCAGTACTTC. Translating it yields CASSHKDRVQETQYF. The rearrangement links TRBV4-2 to TRBJ2-5; possible D gene TRBD1, 6 bases. The V and J ends lost 3 bases and 2 bases respectively, with 13 bases between them. This CDR3 is 15 amino acids long. Germline V gene sequence: CDR1 LGHNA, CDR2 YNFKEQ.